A single T cell receptor beta chain is shown here with its context. Its antigen remains unidentified. This specimen comes from a study of Tregs in tolerant kidney transplant recipients. Study-wide results and limits: Tregs expanded with activated donor B cells seemed most donor-specific.

Thawed PBMCs were FACS-sorted into unstimulated CD4+CD25+CD127- regulatory T cells, CD4+CD25- non-regulatory cells, CD4 and CD8 cells. Trimming stripped 3 bases from V and 1 base from J, with 13 bases between. Looked up from germline, CDR1 is MDHEN and CDR2 is SYDVKM. The CDR3 consists of 15 residues. The table came from immunoSEQ multiplex PCR; TCRdb's copy has only in-frame clones and leaves some out. Of over 85,000 clones in the sample, under 95% were seen once. V and J are TRBV28 and TRBJ2-7; D perhaps matches TRBD1 (5 bases). The receptor's source is a human donor who received a combined kidney and bone marrow transplant. The sample here was CD4+ T cells from blood, taken before the transplant. The CDR3 region has the DNA TGTGCCAGCAGTTTTCCCCATAGGGGTTCCTACGAGCAGTACTTC. This gives the protein CASSFPHRGSYEQYF.